A selection of T cell receptor beta chains follows, all from one sample in a study of T cell responses to AZD1222 COVID-19 vaccine. Measured with immunoSEQ multiplex PCR; TCRdb has only the in-frame clones, and not every one. The data show over 110,000 clones, 85% to 95% seen once. The sample here was peripheral blood, taken on day 0 of AZD1222 vaccination. These TCRs come from an adult in good health. The CDR3 runs from the conserved cysteine through the conserved F or W. A D gene is named only where the DNA matches it firmly. Only part of the rows carry a size: once, few, many, or a class if the clone is expanded.

cdr3_nt	cdr3_aa	clone_size	v_call	j_call	d_call
TGTGCCAGCATTTCGGTGGTGGGGAACGAGCAGTACTTC	CASISVVGNEQYF	-	TRBV2	TRBJ2-7	-
TGCAGCGTTGGGGAACAGGGGGCGAGTACCTTC	CSVGEQGASTF	-	TRBV29-1	TRBJ1-2	TRBD1
TGTGCCAGCAGCCTTCTCTCCTACGAGCAGTACTTC	CASSLLSYEQYF	once	TRBV3-1/TRBV3-2	TRBJ2-7	-
TGTGCCAGCAGCGGAAGGGAGGGACACGCCGGGGAGCTGTTTTTT	CASSGREGHAGELFF	-	TRBV9	TRBJ2-2	-
TGTGCCAGCAGGGGGACAGGGCTTAACGAGCAGTACTTC	CASRGTGLNEQYF	-	TRBV28	TRBJ2-7	TRBD1
TGTGCCAGCAGTGCCGGTGGAGCAGCCAATGAGCAGTTCTTC	CASSAGGAANEQFF	once	TRBV27	TRBJ2-1	-
TGTGCCAGCTCACCAAACCGGGACAGGGTCTTTCGGGAAAAACTGTTTTTT	CASSPNRDRVFREKLFF	-	TRBV18	TRBJ1-4	TRBD1
TGTGCCAGCAGCCCGTTTTTATGTGACAGGGAGGGGGATACGCAGTATTTT	CASSPFLCDREGDTQYF	once	TRBV11-3	TRBJ2-3	-
TGTGCCAGCAGTGAGGAAGGCTACGAGCAGTACTTC	CASSEEGYEQYF	-	TRBV6-1	TRBJ2-7	-
TGTGCCAGCTCACGCTTGGATAGAGGGGAGCAGTACTTC	CASSRLDRGEQYF	-	TRBV18	TRBJ2-7	-
TGTGCCACGTCAATCTCCTATAATTCACCCCTCCACTTT	CATSISYNSPLHF	-	TRBV19	TRBJ1-6	-
TGTGCTAGTGCGTTAGACCTAAATGAGCAGTTCTTC	CASALDLNEQFF	-	TRBV12-5	TRBJ2-1	-
TGTGCCAGCAGCTTAGGCAAGGATGGCTACACCTTC	CASSLGKDGYTF	-	TRBV7-8	TRBJ1-2	-
TGTGCCAGCAGTTACTGGGGACAGGGGGAGGATAATGAGCAGTTCTTC	CASSYWGQGEDNEQFF	once	TRBV6-5	TRBJ2-1	TRBD1
TGTGCTAGTGGTTTGGTACTTGGGGCAGTTAATGAAAAACTGTTTTTT	CASGLVLGAVNEKLFF	-	TRBV12-5	TRBJ1-4	-
TGTGCCAGCAGTTTAAGCTCCTACAATGAGCAGTTCTTC	CASSLSSYNEQFF	-	TRBV12-3/TRBV12-4	TRBJ2-1	-
TGTGCCAGCAGTCGTCAGACCCTAGCGGGAGTTGGTGGAGATACGCAGTATTTT	CASSRQTLAGVGGDTQYF	-	TRBV27	TRBJ2-3	TRBD2
TGTGCCAGCAGCAAAGCGCACCGGGACAGGGCATGGAACACTGAAGCTTTCTTT	CASSKAHRDRAWNTEAFF	-	TRBV21-1	TRBJ1-1	-
TGTGCCAGCAGCTCCGGCTCTTTCACAGATACGCAGTATTTT	CASSSGSFTDTQYF	few	TRBV11-2	TRBJ2-3	-
TGTGCCAGCAGCCGGGGACAGGGGAAGGGCTACACCTTC	CASSRGQGKGYTF	few	TRBV12-3/TRBV12-4	TRBJ1-2	TRBD1
TGTGCCAGCAGCTTAGATCTTACAAACGAGCAGTTCTTC	CASSLDLTNEQFF	once	TRBV11-2	TRBJ2-1	-
TGCGCCAGCAGCCCTTTAGCAGGGGACGAGGAAGGCTACACCTTC	CASSPLAGDEEGYTF	-	TRBV5-1	TRBJ1-2	-
TGTGCCAGCAGCAAAGGGGCGGGACAGGGGGCTTTATTGTACCAAGAGACCCAGTACTTC	CASSKGAGQGALLYQETQYF	-	TRBV21-1	TRBJ2-5	-